This is a list of T cell receptor beta chains from one sample in a study of T-cell memory formation after mild COVID-19. TCRdb independently ran MiXCR on the 5' RACE reads; one entry per CDR3 protein. The sample holds about 400,000 distinct CDR3 sequences, less than 25% seen once. Sequenced input: PBMCs or a T cell subset sorted from them (not recorded which). The source of these receptors is an adult woman who had mild COVID-19 (a few samples of this study predate the infection). Cell type and time point are not known. Both conserved end residues are part of each CDR3. Clone size, where shown, is once, few, many, or a class for clones that have expanded.

size: few
V: TRBV30
J: TRBJ1-1
CDR3: CAGDRRYTEAFF

size: few
V: TRBV28
J: TRBJ1-5
CDR3: CASSSASVTGREHF

size: NA
V: TRBV12-3/TRBV12-4
J: TRBJ1-1
CDR3: CASRRPGTGFNEAFF

size: NA
V: TRBV18
J: TRBJ2-5
CDR3: CASSSRAERETQYF

size: NA
V: TRBV12-3/TRBV12-4
J: TRBJ1-1
CDR3: CASSLGGADTEAFF

size: few
V: TRBV5-4
J: TRBJ2-2
CDR3: CASSFKPQAGVRAGELFF

size: NA
V: TRBV12-3/TRBV12-4
J: TRBJ1-1
CDR3: CASSAPPGQGSSEAFF

size: NA
V: TRBV7-2
J: TRBJ2-3
CDR3: CASSTDPMGDTQYF

size: NA
V: TRBV5-1
J: TRBJ2-7
CDR3: CASSSDRGGEQYF

size: NA
V: TRBV14
J: TRBJ1-1
CDR3: CASSQDETGVFGKSFF

size: NA
V: TRBV6-4
J: TRBJ2-3
CDR3: CASSDSMKDTQYF

size: few
V: TRBV29-1
J: TRBJ1-5
CDR3: CSVKQGGSNQPQHF

size: NA
V: TRBV6-5
J: TRBJ2-1
CDR3: CASSVPKTSGNEQFF

size: few
V: TRBV15
J: TRBJ2-3
CDR3: CATSLRGRSGDTQYF

size: few
V: TRBV7-8
J: TRBJ2-1
CDR3: CASSAPRYNEQFF

size: NA
V: TRBV9
J: TRBJ2-1
CDR3: CASSASGNNEQFF

size: NA
V: TRBV2
J: TRBJ1-1
CDR3: CASRTVNTEAFF

size: few
V: TRBV30
J: TRBJ2-1
CDR3: CAWSVGPTGIGEQFF

size: NA
V: TRBV11-2
J: TRBJ2-5
CDR3: CASSPGTSGGWEGTQYF

size: NA
V: TRBV18
J: TRBJ2-1
CDR3: CASSPVTSGRVLREQFF

size: NA
V: TRBV12-3/TRBV12-4
J: TRBJ2-1
CDR3: CASSFGGVWTAYNEQFF

size: NA
V: TRBV29-1
J: TRBJ2-4
CDR3: CSVGAGNIQYF

size: few
V: TRBV12-3/TRBV12-4
J: TRBJ1-2
CDR3: CASSLLLNYGYTF

size: many
V: TRBV12-3/TRBV12-4
J: TRBJ2-3
CDR3: CASSPRGPSTDTQYF

size: NA
V: TRBV12-3/TRBV12-4
J: TRBJ2-1
CDR3: CASSQSGEAYNEQFF

size: few
V: TRBV4-1
J: TRBJ1-2
CDR3: CASSQAGTPNYGYTF

size: NA
V: TRBV5-1
J: TRBJ1-4
CDR3: CASSLGSGNEKLFF

size: few
V: TRBV6-5
J: TRBJ2-7
CDR3: CASSYSSLAQTYEQYF

size: NA
V: TRBV9
J: TRBJ2-7
CDR3: CASSVAPPGQGGYEQYF

size: NA
V: TRBV4-1
J: TRBJ1-5
CDR3: CASSQDGTNQPQHF

size: few
V: TRBV6-2/TRBV6-3
J: TRBJ2-1
CDR3: CASSSPSSSYNEQFF

size: NA
V: TRBV5-5
J: TRBJ2-3
CDR3: CASSWMGLAGADTQYF

size: NA
V: TRBV20-1
J: TRBJ2-6
CDR3: CSATSWTSGRSGANVLTF

size: NA
V: TRBV6-4
J: TRBJ2-1
CDR3: CASSDSVTSNEQFF

size: NA
V: TRBV5-1
J: TRBJ1-1
CDR3: CASSRTGGSGTEAFF

size: few
V: TRBV6-5
J: TRBJ2-7
CDR3: CASISTGGVEQYF

size: few
V: TRBV6-6
J: TRBJ1-1
CDR3: CASSYQGGEAFF

size: NA
V: TRBV11-2
J: TRBJ2-1
CDR3: CASSLEGENRALYNEQFF